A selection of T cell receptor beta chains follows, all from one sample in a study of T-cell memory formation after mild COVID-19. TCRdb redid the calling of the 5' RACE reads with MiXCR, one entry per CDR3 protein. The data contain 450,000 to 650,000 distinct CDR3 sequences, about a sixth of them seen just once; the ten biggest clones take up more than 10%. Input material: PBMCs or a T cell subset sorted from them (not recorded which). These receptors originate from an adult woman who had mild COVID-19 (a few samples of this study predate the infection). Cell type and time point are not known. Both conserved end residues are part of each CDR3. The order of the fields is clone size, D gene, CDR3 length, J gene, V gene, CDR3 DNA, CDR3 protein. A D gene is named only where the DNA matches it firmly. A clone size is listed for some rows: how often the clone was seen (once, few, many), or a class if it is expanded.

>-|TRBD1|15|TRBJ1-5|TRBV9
TGTGCCAGCAGCCGACAGGGTAACGGCAATCAGCCCCAGCATTTT
CASSRQGNGNQPQHF
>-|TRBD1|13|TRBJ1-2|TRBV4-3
TGCGCCAGCAGTCAAACAGGGGGCTATGGCTACACCTTC
CASSQTGGYGYTF
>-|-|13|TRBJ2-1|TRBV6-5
TGTGCCAGCAGTTACTCCAGGCAGAATGAGCAGTTCTTC
CASSYSRQNEQFF
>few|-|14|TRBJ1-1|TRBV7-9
TGTGCCAGCAGCTTATGGAGGGGCGACACTGAAGCTTTCTTT
CASSLWRGDTEAFF
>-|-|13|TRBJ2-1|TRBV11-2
TGTGCCAGCAGCTTAGCACATAGTCGTGAGCAGTTCTTC
CASSLAHSREQFF
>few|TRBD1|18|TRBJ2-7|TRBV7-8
TGTGCCAGCAGCTTAGCTTCCGTAGCAGGGACAGGGGGCTACGAGCAGTACTTC
CASSLASVAGTGGYEQYF
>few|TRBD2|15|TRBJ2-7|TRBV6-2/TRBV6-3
TGTGCCAGCAGATCCGGGACTAGCGGGAGCAACGAGCAGTACTTC
CASRSGTSGSNEQYF
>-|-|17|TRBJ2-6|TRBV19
TGTGCCAGTAGACGGGTCGCCCCTACTCCAGGGGCCAACGTCCTGACTTTC
CASRRVAPTPGANVLTF
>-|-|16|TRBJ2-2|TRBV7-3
TGTGCCAGCAGCCCCACCGGACAACTCAACACCGGGGAGCTGTTTTTT
CASSPTGQLNTGELFF
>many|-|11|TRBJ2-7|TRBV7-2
TGTGCCAGCAGCTCTCACTACGAGCAGTACTTC
CASSSHYEQYF
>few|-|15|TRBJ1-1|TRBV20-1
TGCAGTGCCTCCCCTAACCAGGGGATAAACACTGAAGCTTTCTTT
CSASPNQGINTEAFF
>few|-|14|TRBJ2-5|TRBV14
TGTGCCAGCAGCCAAGATTTGGAGGTAGAGACCCAGTACTTC
CASSQDLEVETQYF
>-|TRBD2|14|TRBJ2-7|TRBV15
TGTGCCACCAGCATTAGCGGGGGGAAATACGAGCAGTACTTC
CATSISGGKYEQYF
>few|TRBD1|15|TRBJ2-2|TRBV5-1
TGCGCCAGCAGCTCACAGGGGTTGGGCACCGGGGAGCTGTTTTTT
CASSSQGLGTGELFF
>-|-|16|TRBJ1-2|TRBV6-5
TGTGCCAGCAGCCACGGCGGGCCCGGGCGCGGCTATTGCTACACCTTC
CASSHGGPGRGYCYTF
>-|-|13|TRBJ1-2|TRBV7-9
TGTGCCAGCAGCCGGGACACGAACTATGGCTACACCTTC
CASSRDTNYGYTF
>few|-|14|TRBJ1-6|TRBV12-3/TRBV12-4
TGTGCCAGCAGTCCACAGGATGGGAATTCACCCCTCCACTTT
CASSPQDGNSPLHF
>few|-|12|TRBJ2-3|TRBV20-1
TGCAGTGCCCGGGACTTCACAGATACGCAGTATTTT
CSARDFTDTQYF
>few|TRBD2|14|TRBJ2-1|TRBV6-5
TGTGCCAGCAGACTAGCGCAGATTTACAATGAGCAGTTCTTC
CASRLAQIYNEQFF
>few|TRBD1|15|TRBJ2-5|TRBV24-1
TGTGCCACCAGTGATTTCGACAGGGTAGAAGAGACCCAGTACTTC
CATSDFDRVEETQYF
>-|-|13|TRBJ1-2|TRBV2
TGTGCCAGCAGTGAAGTTCAGGCGTATGGCTACACCTTC
CASSEVQAYGYTF
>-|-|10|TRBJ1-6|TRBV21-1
TGTGCCAGCAGCAAAATGGGGTCCTGCTTT
CASSKMGSCF
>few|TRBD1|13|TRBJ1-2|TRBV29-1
TGCAGCGTTCTCGGGACAGAAGATTATGGCTACACCTTC
CSVLGTEDYGYTF
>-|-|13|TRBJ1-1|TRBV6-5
TGTGCCAGCAGTTACTCGACGCTACGCGAAGCTTTCTTT
CASSYSTLREAFF
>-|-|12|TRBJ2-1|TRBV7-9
TGTGCCAGCAGCTGTGGGGAGAATGAGCAGTTCTTC
CASSCGENEQFF
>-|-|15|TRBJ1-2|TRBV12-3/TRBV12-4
TGTGCCAGCAGTTTCGGGCACGCCGCTAACTATGGCTACACCTTC
CASSFGHAANYGYTF
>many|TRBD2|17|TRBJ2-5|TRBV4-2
TGTGCCAGCAGCCAAGGGAAGCTAGCGGGAGAGGAAGAGACCCAGTACTTC
CASSQGKLAGEEETQYF
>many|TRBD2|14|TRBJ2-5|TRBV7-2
TGTGCCAGCAGCTTAACACTAGCGGGAGAGACCCAGTACTTC
CASSLTLAGETQYF
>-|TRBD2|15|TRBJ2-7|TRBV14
TGTGCCAGCAGCCAAGAACTAGCGAGGGCATACGAGCAGTACTTC
CASSQELARAYEQYF
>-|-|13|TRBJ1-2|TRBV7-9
TGTGCCAGCAGCCTCAGGGTCAGCTATGGCTACACCTTC
CASSLRVSYGYTF
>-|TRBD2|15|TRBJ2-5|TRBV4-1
TGCGCCAGCAGCCAGTCGAGCGGGGGGTCGGAGACCCAGTACTTC
CASSQSSGGSETQYF
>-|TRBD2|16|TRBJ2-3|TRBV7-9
TGTGCCAGCAGCTCAGGACTAGGCCTAGTCACAGATACGCAGTATTTT
CASSSGLGLVTDTQYF
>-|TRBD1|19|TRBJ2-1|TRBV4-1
TGCGCCAGCAGCCAAGCCGTTTCCGGGACAGGGGACCTCTACAATGAGCAGTTCTTC
CASSQAVSGTGDLYNEQFF
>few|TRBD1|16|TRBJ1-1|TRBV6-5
TGTGCCAGCAGTTACCGGGACAGGACCGGTAACGCCTACGCTTTCTTT
CASSYRDRTGNAYAFF
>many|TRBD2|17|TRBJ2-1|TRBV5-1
TGCGCCAGCAGCTTGGAGGCTAGCGGGAGCTCCTACAATGAGCAGTTCTTC
CASSLEASGSSYNEQFF
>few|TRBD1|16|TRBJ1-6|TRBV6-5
TGTGCCAGCAACTATGGGGGACAGCGATATAATTCACCCCTCCACTTT
CASNYGGQRYNSPLHF
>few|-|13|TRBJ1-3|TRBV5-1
TGCGCCAGCAGCTTGGATCTGGGAAACACCATATATTTT
CASSLDLGNTIYF
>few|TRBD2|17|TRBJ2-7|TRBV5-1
TGCGCCAGCAGCTTGGAACTGGGCGGCGGGGGGGCCTACGAGCAGTACTTC
CASSLELGGGGAYEQYF
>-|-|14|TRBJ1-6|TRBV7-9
TGTGCCAGCAGCTTTGAGACAGGTGTATCACCCCTCCACTTT
CASSFETGVSPLHF
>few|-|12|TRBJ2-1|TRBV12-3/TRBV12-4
TGTGCCAGCAGCGTCAGGGGGGGAGGGAGGTTCTTC
CASSVRGGGRFF
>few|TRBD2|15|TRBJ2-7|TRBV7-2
TGTGCCAGCAGCCGAATAGCGGGAGTCATCCACGAGCAGTACTTC
CASSRIAGVIHEQYF
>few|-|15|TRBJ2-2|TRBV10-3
TGTGCCATCAGTGAAGACTCTTTGAACACCGGGGAGCTGTTTTTT
CAISEDSLNTGELFF
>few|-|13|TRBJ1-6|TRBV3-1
TGTGCCAGCAGCCACAGGGATAATTCACCCCTCCACTTT
CASSHRDNSPLHF
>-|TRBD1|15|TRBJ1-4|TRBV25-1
TGTGCCAGCAGTCCTCGACAGGGAGGTAATGAAAAACTGTTTTTT
CASSPRQGGNEKLFF
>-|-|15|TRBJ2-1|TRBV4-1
TGCGCCAGCAGCCCTCCAGCCAGGGGATACAATGAGCAGTTCTTC
CASSPPARGYNEQFF
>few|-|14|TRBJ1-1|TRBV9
TGTGCCAGCAGCGTAGGCACAGGGCCCACTGAAGCTTTCTTT
CASSVGTGPTEAFF
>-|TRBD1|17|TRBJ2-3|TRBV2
TGTGCCAGCAGTGAAATGGTACAGGGGGCCAGAACAGATACGCAGTATTTT
CASSEMVQGARTDTQYF
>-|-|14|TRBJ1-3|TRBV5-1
TGCGCCAGCAGCAGCGACAAAGACTTACGAGCCATATATTTT
CASSSDKDLRAIYF
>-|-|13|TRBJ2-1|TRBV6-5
TGTGCCAGCAGTTACTCGACAGTAAATGAGCAGTTCTTC
CASSYSTVNEQFF
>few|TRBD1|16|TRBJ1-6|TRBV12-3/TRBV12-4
TGTGCCAGCAGTTTCCTACAGGGGGTCGGGAATTCACCCCTCCACTTT
CASSFLQGVGNSPLHF
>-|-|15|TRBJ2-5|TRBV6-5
TGTGCCAGCAGTTACTCGGGGATAACCCAAGAGACCCAGTACTTC
CASSYSGITQETQYF
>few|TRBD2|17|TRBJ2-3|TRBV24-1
TGTGCCACCAGTGCCTTCGGAACTAGCGGGAGCACAGATACGCAGTATTTT
CATSAFGTSGSTDTQYF
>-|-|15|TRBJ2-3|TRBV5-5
TGTGCCAGCAGCTTGAGTCCTACGCCCACAGATACGCAGTATTTT
CASSLSPTPTDTQYF
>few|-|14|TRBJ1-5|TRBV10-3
TGTGCCATCAAGGATGAGATTAGCAATCAGCCCCAGCATTTT
CAIKDEISNQPQHF
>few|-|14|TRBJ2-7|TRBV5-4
TGTGCCAGCAGCTTGAGGACAGATCCCTACGAGCAGTACTTC
CASSLRTDPYEQYF
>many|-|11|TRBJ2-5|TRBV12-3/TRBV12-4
TGTGCCAGCACACGAGGGGAGACCCAGTACTTC
CASTRGETQYF
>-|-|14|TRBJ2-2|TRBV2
TGTGCCAGCACCGGGGGGCGGAACACCGGGGAGCTGTTTTTT
CASTGGRNTGELFF